This T cell receptor (beta chain) comes out of a study of cytomegalovirus exposure and HLA in healthy donors. About the research overall: The 120 or so validation repertoires used a platform that matched the one used for the roughly 700 first-cohort repertoires, as a later analysis reported.

The CDR3 covers 15 residues. Germline V CDR1 and CDR2: SGDLS, YYNGEE. V trimming: 3 bases; J trimming: 5 bases; junction bases outside the gene matches: 5. Assay: immunoSEQ multiplex PCR; the TCRdb copy retains only in-frame clones and omits some. The sample carries approximately 98,000 clones, under 97% recorded once. Study results and limitations: The study designated 150 or so TCR beta chains cytomegalovirus-associated.

Notes on this clone: Its cognate antigen is unknown.

The genes are TRBV9 and TRBJ2-2; 9 nucleotides match TRBD1. Material for sequencing was PBMCs. The sequence derives from a woman between 18 and 29 years old in good health and CMV-seronegative. The CDR3 here is CASSGGQGRTGELFF. CDR3 nucleotides: TGTGCCAGCAGCGGAGGACAGGGGAGGACCGGGGAGCTGTTTTTT.